Listed below are T cell receptor beta chains from one sample, sequenced in a study of blood T cell repertoires in COVID-19. The protocol was immunoSEQ multiplex PCR, while the TCRdb copy is restricted to in-frame clones and leaves out a portion. This table has 140,000 to 150,000 clones, 87% appearing once. The sequenced material came from PBMCs or T cells enriched from blood (not recorded which). The receptors stem from a man in his 60s who had recovered from COVID-19. Both conserved end residues are trimmed from each CDR3. The size of a clone is reported for some rows only, either as once, few or many, or as a class for expanded clones.

j_call,cdr3_length,clone_size,v_call,cdr3_aa
TRBJ2-1,10,NA,TRBV28,ASSSPFNEQF
TRBJ1-2,8,NA,TRBV29-1,SVSSGGYT
TRBJ2-7,13,NA,TRBV10-2,ASSEPGHHTYEQY
TRBJ1-2,15,NA,TRBV18,ASSSSPTGEFNYGYT
TRBJ2-2,10,once,TRBV3-1/TRBV3-2,ASSLYSGELF
TRBJ2-3,13,NA,TRBV30,AWKVLGGVTDTQY
TRBJ2-1,13,NA,TRBV24-1,ATSDPGPGDNEQF
TRBJ2-2,14,NA,TRBV19,ASSTLPGQGAGELF
TRBJ1-4,11,NA,TRBV29-1,SVRDRAYEKLF
TRBJ1-2,12,NA,TRBV19,ASTPWGRGYGYT
TRBJ2-5,13,once,TRBV11-2,ASSQAGAWGETQY
TRBJ2-1,11,NA,TRBV29-1,SFNRGSYNEQF
TRBJ2-2,13,NA,TRBV6-5,ASSYSGGGTGELF
TRBJ2-4,13,NA,TRBV27,ASRGLGQGPNIQY
TRBJ2-2,15,NA,TRBV6-1,ASSDRDGIVGTGELF
TRBJ1-1,11,NA,TRBV7-2,ASSQGGGTEAF
TRBJ1-1,9,NA,TRBV7-9,ASSYYSEAF
TRBJ2-1,13,once,TRBV5-4,ASRPRDSIYNEQF
TRBJ1-4,13,NA,TRBV19,ASSRTGGSYEKLF
TRBJ1-1,11,NA,TRBV7-8,ASHRTGETEAF
TRBJ2-7,11,NA,TRBV10-2,ASSEQVSYEQY
TRBJ2-7,11,NA,TRBV18,ASSPGGTGGEY
TRBJ2-7,9,NA,TRBV2,ASSEYYEQY
TRBJ2-7,14,NA,TRBV5-5,ASSYLVTGGSYEQY
TRBJ1-4,12,NA,TRBV2,ASSGGGVGEKLF